This TCR beta chain was identified in a study of identical twins. General study results and limits: Memory repertoires lacked the insertion deficit that abundant cord blood beta clonotypes showed.

The CDR3 runs to 16 residues. V lost 5 bases and J lost 4, with 19 bases in between. Germline values: CDR1 MDHEN, CDR2 SYDVKM. TCRdb itself ran the 5' RACE reads through MiXCR, one entry per CDR3 protein. The sample consists of some 210,000 distinct CDR3 sequences, more than 15% of them appearing once. To note about this clonotype: Its antigen is not identified.

In addition, the sample was reused for a study of T cells expressing NK-cell markers. Per that study: Serological testing identified seven of the eight sequenced donors as HCMV-seropositive and one as seronegative. With an anti-gamma-delta TCR antibody, sorting in several experiments was kept to alpha-beta TCR T cells.

The V gene is TRBV28, the J gene TRBJ2-3; D possibly corresponds to TRBD1 (6 bases). The receptor comes from a woman aged 18-30 years in good health. Input material: CD8+ T cells sorted from blood. CDR3 protein: CASSLRDNMAADTQYF. The CDR3 bases are TGTGCCAGCAGTCTCCGGGACAACATGGCAGCAGATACGCAGTATTTT.